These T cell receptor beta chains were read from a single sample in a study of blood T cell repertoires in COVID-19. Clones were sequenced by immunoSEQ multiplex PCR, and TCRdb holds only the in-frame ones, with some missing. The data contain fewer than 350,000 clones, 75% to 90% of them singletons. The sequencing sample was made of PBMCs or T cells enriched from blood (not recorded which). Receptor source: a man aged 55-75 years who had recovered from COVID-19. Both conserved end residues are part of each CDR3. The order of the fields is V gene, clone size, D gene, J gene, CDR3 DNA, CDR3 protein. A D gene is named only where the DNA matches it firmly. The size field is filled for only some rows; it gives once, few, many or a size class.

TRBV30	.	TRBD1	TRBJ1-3	TGTGCCTGGACGGGACAGCTCATCTCTGGAAACACCATATATTTT	CAWTGQLISGNTIYF
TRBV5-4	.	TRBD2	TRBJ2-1	TGTGCCAGCAGCTTGGCGGCTAGCGGGAGGAGGGAGCAGTTCTTC	CASSLAASGRREQFF
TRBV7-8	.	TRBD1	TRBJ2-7	TGTGCCAGCAGCTTAGGTAGCCAGGGGGCGAGCTACGAGCAGTACTTC	CASSLGSQGASYEQYF
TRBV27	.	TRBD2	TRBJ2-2	TGTGCCAGCAGCGCGTCCGGGAGGCAAATTAACACCGGGGAGCTGTTTTTT	CASSASGRQINTGELFF
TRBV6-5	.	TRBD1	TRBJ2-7	TGTGCCAGCAGTTACGGACAGGGGAGATACTACGAGCAGTACTTC	CASSYGQGRYYEQYF
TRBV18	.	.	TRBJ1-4	TGTGCCAGCTCACCAAAGGGGCAGGGGGAAAAACTGTTTTTT	CASSPKGQGEKLFF
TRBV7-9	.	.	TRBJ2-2	TGTGCCAGCAGCCGGTGGACAGACAACGGGGAGCTGTTTTTT	CASSRWTDNGELFF
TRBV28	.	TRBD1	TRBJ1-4	TGTGCCAGCAGTTTTCGCAGGGGGAATGAAAAACTGTTTTTT	CASSFRRGNEKLFF
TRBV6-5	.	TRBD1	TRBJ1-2	TGTGCCAGCAGCTCAGGACAGGGGCGCGGCTACACCTTC	CASSSGQGRGYTF
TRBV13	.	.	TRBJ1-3	TGTGCCAGCAGCCCCGGGGGAAACACCATATATTTT	CASSPGGNTIYF
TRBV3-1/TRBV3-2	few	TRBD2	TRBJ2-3	TGTGCCAGCAGCCGAAATTCTGCGGGAGGGCCTAGCACAGATACGCAGTATTTT	CASSRNSAGGPSTDTQYF
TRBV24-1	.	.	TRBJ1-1	TGTGCCACCAGTGATTTACCGTCTCTACGCCTCAAGAACACTGAAGCTTTCTTT	CATSDLPSLRLKNTEAFF
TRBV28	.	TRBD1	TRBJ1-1	TGTGCCAGCAGTTTGAGGGGACAGGGGAGAACTGAAGCTTTCTTT	CASSLRGQGRTEAFF
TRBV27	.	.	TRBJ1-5	TGTGCCAGCAGTTTAAGTCCTGGGGGGGGCGGTAATCAGCCCCAGCATTTT	CASSLSPGGGGNQPQHF
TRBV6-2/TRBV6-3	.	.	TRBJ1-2	TGTGCCAGCAGTTATCGTGGCAGGGAGGACTATGGCTACACCTTC	CASSYRGREDYGYTF
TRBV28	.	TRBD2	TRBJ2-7	TGTGCCAGCAGGCCAGGGGCGACTAGCGGGAGGGGTCACGAGCAGTACTTC	CASRPGATSGRGHEQYF
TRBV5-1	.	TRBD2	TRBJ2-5	TGCGCCAGCAGCTGGGGACTAGCGGGAGTGGGAGAGACCCAGTACTTC	CASSWGLAGVGETQYF
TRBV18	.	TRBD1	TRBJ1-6	TGTGCCAGCTCACTCGGGACAGGGGGGAATTCACCCCTCCACTTT	CASSLGTGGNSPLHF
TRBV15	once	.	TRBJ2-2	TGTGCCACCAGCAGGGTCAGGGCCTCCGCGAACACCGGGGAGCTGTTTTTT	CATSRVRASANTGELFF
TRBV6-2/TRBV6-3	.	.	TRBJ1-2	TGTGCCAGCAGTTACGGGGGGGTCTCCATCAGAGGCTACACCTTC	CASSYGGVSIRGYTF
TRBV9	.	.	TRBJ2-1	TGTGCCAGCAGCGTAGTAGGAGCCAGGGGCTACAATGAGCAGTTCTTC	CASSVVGARGYNEQFF
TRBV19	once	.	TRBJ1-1	TGTGCCAGTAGTTTCCTAGGACAGATGAACACTGAAGCTTTCTTT	CASSFLGQMNTEAFF
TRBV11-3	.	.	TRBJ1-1	TGTGCCAGCAAGTCACATGGGAACACTGAAGCTTTCTTT	CASKSHGNTEAFF
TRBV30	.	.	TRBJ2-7	TGTGCCTGGGGAGGGCACGTTCGGGGCGAGCAGTACTTC	CAWGGHVRGEQYF
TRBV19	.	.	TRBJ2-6	TGTGCCAGTAGTATTAGGGGCAGGCTTGTCTCTGGGGCCAACGTCCTGACTTTC	CASSIRGRLVSGANVLTF
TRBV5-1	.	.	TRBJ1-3	TGCGCCAGCAGCTTGAGATACGAGTCCTCTGGAAACACCATATATTTT	CASSLRYESSGNTIYF
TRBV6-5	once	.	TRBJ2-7	TGTGCCAGCGGGCGTACCCCAGGCGAGCAGTACTTC	CASGRTPGEQYF
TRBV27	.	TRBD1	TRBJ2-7	TGTGCCAGCAGGGTAGGGGGGACAGGGTCCTACGAGCAGTACTTC	CASRVGGTGSYEQYF
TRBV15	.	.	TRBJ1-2	TGTGCCACCAGCAGAGTCCAGTCAACCTATGGCTACACCTTC	CATSRVQSTYGYTF
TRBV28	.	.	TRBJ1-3	TGTGCCAGCAGTTATACGGAGAGCTCTGGAAACACCATATATTTT	CASSYTESSGNTIYF
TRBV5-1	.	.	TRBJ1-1	TGCGCCAGCAGCTTGGGAAGGGGCTCTATGAACACTGAAGCTTTCTTT	CASSLGRGSMNTEAFF
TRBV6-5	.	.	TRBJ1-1	TGTGCCAGCAGTTACTCCCCAGGGCGCGCTTTCTTT	CASSYSPGRAFF
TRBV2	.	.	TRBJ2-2	TGTGCCAGCAGTGAATATTCAAGCGGGAACACCGGGGAGCTGTTTTTT	CASSEYSSGNTGELFF
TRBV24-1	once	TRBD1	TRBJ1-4	TGTGCCACCAGTGAGGCGGGACAGGCAGGTAATGAAAAACTGTTTTTT	CATSEAGQAGNEKLFF
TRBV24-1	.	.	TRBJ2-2	TGTGCCACCAGCAGGGCTAACGGGGAGCTGTTTTTT	CATSRANGELFF
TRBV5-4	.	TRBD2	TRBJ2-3	TGTGCCAGCAGCCGACTAGCGGGAGGGGGAGATACGCAGTATTTT	CASSRLAGGGDTQYF
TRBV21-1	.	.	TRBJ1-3	TGTGCCAGCAGCCCCCGGGACAGGGGCCACCCCTCTGGAAACACCATATATTTT	CASSPRDRGHPSGNTIYF
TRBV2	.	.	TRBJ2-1	TGTGCCAGCAGTTATTCGGTGGAGCAGTTCTTC	CASSYSVEQFF
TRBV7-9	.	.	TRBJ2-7	TGTGCCAGCAGCTTAGCGGGAGGCCCTACCTACGAGCAGTACTTC	CASSLAGGPTYEQYF
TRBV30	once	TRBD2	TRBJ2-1	TGTGCCTGGAGTATCCGGACTAGCGGGAGTCGCAATGAGCAGTTCTTC	CAWSIRTSGSRNEQFF
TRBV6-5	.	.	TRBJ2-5	TGTGCCAGCAGTTACTCTCGCCTGGGTGGGGGGGAGACCCAGTACTTC	CASSYSRLGGGETQYF
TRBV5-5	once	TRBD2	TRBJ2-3	TGTGCCAGCAGCTTGAAATTAGCGGGACGCACAGATACGCAGTATTTT	CASSLKLAGRTDTQYF
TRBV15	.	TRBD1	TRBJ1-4	TGTGCCACCGAAACAGGGGGCCAGAATGAAAAACTGTTTTTT	CATETGGQNEKLFF
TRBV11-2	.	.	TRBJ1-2	TGTGCCAGCAGCTTAGCAGGGGCTTATGGCTACACCTTC	CASSLAGAYGYTF